The 17 T cell receptor beta chains below were found in one sample sequenced in a study of tumor-infiltrating lymphocytes in oesophageal squamous cell carcinoma. TCRdb recomputed calls from the PCR reads with MiXCR, one row per CDR3 protein. Of 15,000 to 20,000 distinct CDR3 sequences in the sample, around 40% were seen once. The sequencing input was blood. Receptor source: a female donor with esophageal squamous cell carcinoma.

This clonotype was seen only once. The chain has TRBV7-8 and TRBJ2-3; 10 nucleotides match TRBD1. The end of the DNA is better explained by TRBJ2-7, so the J call may be wrong. CDR3 size: 15 residues. Germline V gene lookup returns CDR1 SGHVS and CDR2 FQNEAQ. The CDR3 region has the DNA TGTGCCAGCAGCCAACTCGGGGACAGGGGTTACGAGCAGTACTTC. Its protein product is CASSQLGDRGYEQYF.

The chain combines TRBV7-2 with TRBJ2-4; D perhaps matches TRBD2 (6 bases). V lost 5 bases to trimming and J lost 13 bases, with 24 bases between them. Germline V gives CDR1 SGHTA, CDR2 FQGNSA. This CDR3 has 15 amino acids. The CDR3 DNA reads TGTGCCAGCAGCCAGAAGGGACGCGGGGCTAATGAGCAGTACTTC. This codes for CASSQKGRGANEQYF.

This clonotype was found many times. The chain combines TRBV10-1 with TRBJ2-7; D gene unclear. The CDR3 runs to 11 residues. Germline CDR1 is WNHNN and CDR2 is SYGVQD (reference sequence). Trimming shortened V by 5 bases and J by 7 bases, and 9 bases separated the two germline ends. The CDR3 sequence: CASSLDHEQYF. CDR3 nucleotide sequence: TGCGCCAGCAGTCTTGACCATGAGCAGTACTTC.

V gene TRBV20-1 combines with J gene TRBJ2-2, with D perhaps TRBD1 (6 bases). Germline assignment: CDR1 DFQATT and CDR2 SNEGSKA (reference sequence). V was shortened by 3 bases and J by 4 bases, with 12 bases between the two germline ends. The CDR3 is made up of 14 amino acids. CDR3 in amino acids: CSASPRGPTGELFF. The CDR3 bases are TGCAGTGCTAGCCCCAGGGGACCCACCGGGGAGCTGTTTTTT.

Here the CDR3 reads CASSRDRVRYEQYF. In nucleotides, the CDR3 is TGTGCCAGCTCCAGGGACAGGGTCCGCTACGAGCAGTACTTC. The genes are TRBV27 and TRBJ2-5; 9 positions match TRBD1. The DNA end is more similar to TRBJ2-7, so the J call may be wrong. CDR1 MNHEY and CDR2 SMNVEV come from the germline V gene (reference sequence). This CDR3 has 14 residues.

This clonotype showed up just a few times. The chain has TRBV7-8 and TRBJ2-3; 8 nucleotides agree with TRBD2. With 5 bases clipped from V and 4 bases from J, the junction kept 17 bases outside the gene matches. Germline values: CDR1 SGHVS, CDR2 FQNEAQ. The CDR3 runs 18 residues. CDR3 sequence (DNA): TGTGCCAGCAGCCTCCTAGCCCGGGTCGGGAGGGTTGCAGATACGCAGTATTTT. It encodes CASSLLARVGRVADTQYF.

This clonotype was detected a few times. A clone one base away is much larger, so this may be a read error. V usage is TRBV28 and J usage is TRBJ2-1; 8 nucleotides match TRBD2. The germline V gene encodes CDR1 MDHEN and CDR2 SYDVKM. The CDR3 extends over 14 amino acids. J was trimmed by 10 bases and V by 3 bases; bases with no gene match: 8. CDR3 nucleotides: TGTGCCAGCAGTTTCCAGCGGGAGCCCTACGAGCAGTTCTTC. It translates to CASSFQREPYEQFF.

CDR3 DNA sequence: TGTGCCAGCAGAGAGATAGGGCGATACAATGAGCAGTTCTTC. The encoded protein is CASREIGRYNEQFF. This chain joins TRBV6-1 and TRBJ2-1, with D hard to call. Germline V lookup: CDR1 MNHNS, CDR2 SASEGT. The V and J ends lost 6 bases and 4 bases respectively, with 13 bases between them. The CDR3 loop spans 14 amino acids.

This clonotype has a count of ten or more. V usage is TRBV10-3 and J usage is TRBJ1-6, with a tentative D call TRBD1 (5 bases). The V gene's germline CDR1 is ENHRY and CDR2 SYGVKD. Trimming cost V 3 bases and J 4 bases, with 7 bases left between them. CDR3 length equals 14 residues. The CDR3 here is CAISEGEYNSPLHF. CDR3 in DNA: TGTGCCATCAGTGAAGGGGAATATAATTCACCCCTCCACTTT.

The chain carries TRBV7-3 and TRBJ2-1, with TRBD2 matching 7 bases. The CDR3 has 15 residues. Germline trimming cut 4 bases from V and 2 bases from J; bases unmatched to any gene: 5. Germline V gene data show CDR1 as SGHTA and CDR2 as FQGTGA. This chain's CDR3 is CASSSSGTTYNEQFF. DNA for the CDR3: TGTGCCAGCAGCTCCTCCGGGACTACCTACAATGAGCAGTTCTTC.

V usage is TRBV7-2 and J usage is TRBJ2-3, with D unclear. The V end lost 2 bases, the J end lost 4 bases, and 4 bases lay between the germline ends. This CDR3 comprises 12 residues. In germline, CDR1 is SGHTA, CDR2 FQGNSA. CDR3 residues: CASSLSADTQYF. The CDR3 DNA follows: TGTGCCAGCAGCTTAAGCGCAGATACGCAGTATTTT.

This clonotype appeared many times. This rearrangement joins TRBV5-6 to TRBJ2-7; 11 nucleotides line up with TRBD1. Losses at the gene ends were 4 bases for V and 2 bases for J; bases not matched to a gene: 8. Germline CDR1 reads SGHDT; CDR2 reads YYEEEE. This CDR3 region has 16 residues. CDR3 loop: CASSLFMGQGAYEQYF. Here the CDR3 DNA reads TGTGCCAGCAGCCTGTTTATGGGACAGGGGGCCTACGAGCAGTACTTC. The full variable domain, with the rest looked up from reference TRBV5-6 and TRBJ2-7, is DAGVTQSPTHLIKTRGQQVTLRCSPKSGHDTVSWYQQALGQGPQFIFQYYEEEERQRGNFPDRFSGHQFPNYSSELNVNALLLGDSALYLCASSLFMGQGAYEQYFGPGTRLTVT.

By share, this clonotype counts as medium-sized. The rearrangement links TRBV7-2 to TRBJ2-2; D is unresolved. The CDR3 runs 17 residues. Looked up from germline, CDR1 is SGHTA and CDR2 is FQGNSA. V lost 5 bases and J lost 0, with 16 bases in between. The CDR3 region has the DNA TGTGCCAGCAGCCCAGGCAGTTGGGCAGCGAACACCGGGGAGCTGTTTTTT. This translates into CASSPGSWAANTGELFF.

The chain has TRBV7-2 and TRBJ2-5, with D unresolved. The DNA end is a closer match to TRBJ2-7, so the J assignment may be wrong. The CDR3 has 12 residues. Germline V gene data show CDR1 as SGHTA and CDR2 as FQGNSA. CDR3 DNA sequence: TGTGCCAGCAGCTTCGCATACTACGAGCAGTACTTC. It specifies CASSFAYYEQYF.

By share of the sample, this clonotype is medium-sized. The gene calls are TRBV7-3 and TRBJ2-2; 11 bases align to TRBD2. In germline, CDR1 is SGHTA, CDR2 FQGTGA. Unmatched junction bases numbered 5, after V lost 4 bases and J lost 4 bases. This CDR3 comprises 16 residues. CDR3 protein: CASSSRLAGSTGELFF. DNA of the CDR3: TGTGCCAGCAGCTCTAGACTAGCGGGAAGCACCGGGGAGCTGTTTTTT.

This clonotype has ten or more counts. The chain recombines TRBV28 with TRBJ2-1; no clear D gene. From germline, CDR1 is MDHEN and CDR2 SYDVKM. The length of the CDR3 is 11 residues. Trimming shortened V by 6 bases and J by 9 bases, and 9 bases separated the two germline ends. Here the CDR3 DNA reads TGTGCCAGCAGGCATGCGCGTGAGCAGTTCTTC. Translated, it gives CASRHAREQFF.

This chain joins TRBV6-1 and TRBJ2-4, with 13 bases identical to TRBD2. Germline V CDR1 and CDR2: MNHNS, SASEGT. This CDR3 region has 18 residues. The V and J ends lost 7 bases and 6 bases, in that order; junction bases with no gene match: 15. CDR3 residues: CASKGGGMTSGRLNIQYF. CDR3 DNA sequence: TGTGCCAGCAAGGGCGGAGGAATGACTAGCGGGAGGCTAAACATTCAGTACTTC.